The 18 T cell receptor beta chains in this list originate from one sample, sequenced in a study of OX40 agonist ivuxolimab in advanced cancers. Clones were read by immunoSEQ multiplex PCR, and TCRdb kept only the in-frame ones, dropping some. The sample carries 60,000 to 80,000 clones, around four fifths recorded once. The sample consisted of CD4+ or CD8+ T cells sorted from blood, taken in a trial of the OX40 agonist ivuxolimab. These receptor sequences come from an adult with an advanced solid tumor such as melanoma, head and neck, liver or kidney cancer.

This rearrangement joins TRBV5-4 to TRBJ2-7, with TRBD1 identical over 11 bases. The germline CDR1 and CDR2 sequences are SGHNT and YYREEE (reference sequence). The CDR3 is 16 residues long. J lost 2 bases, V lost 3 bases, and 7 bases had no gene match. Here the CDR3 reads CASSSGGGQGAYEQYF. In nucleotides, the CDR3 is TGTGCCAGCAGCTCAGGGGGGGGACAGGGGGCCTACGAGCAGTACTTC.

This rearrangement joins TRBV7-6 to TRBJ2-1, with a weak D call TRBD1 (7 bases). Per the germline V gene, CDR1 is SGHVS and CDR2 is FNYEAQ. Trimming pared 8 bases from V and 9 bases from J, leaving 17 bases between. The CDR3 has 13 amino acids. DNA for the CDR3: TGTGCCAGCCTCGAGGAGGGGGCCAGTGAGCAGTTCTTC. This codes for CASLEEGASEQFF.

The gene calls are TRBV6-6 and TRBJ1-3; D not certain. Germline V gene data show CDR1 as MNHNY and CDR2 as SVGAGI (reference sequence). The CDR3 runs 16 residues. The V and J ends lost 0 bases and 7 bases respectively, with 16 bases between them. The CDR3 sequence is CASSYSLGEWGNTIYF. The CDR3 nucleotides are TGTGCCAGCAGTTACTCTCTGGGTGAATGGGGTAACACCATATATTTT.

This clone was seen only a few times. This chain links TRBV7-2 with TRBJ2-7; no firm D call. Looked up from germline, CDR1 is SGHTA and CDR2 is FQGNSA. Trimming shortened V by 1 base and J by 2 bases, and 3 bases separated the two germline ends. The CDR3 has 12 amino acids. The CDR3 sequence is CASSLVPYEQYF. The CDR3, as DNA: TGTGCCAGCAGCTTAGTCCCCTACGAGCAGTACTTC.

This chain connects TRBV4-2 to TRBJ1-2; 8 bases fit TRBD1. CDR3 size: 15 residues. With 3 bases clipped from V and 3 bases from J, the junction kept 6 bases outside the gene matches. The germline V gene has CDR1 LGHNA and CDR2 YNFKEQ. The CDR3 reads CASSQPGQVHYGYTF. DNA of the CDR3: TGTGCCAGCAGCCAGCCGGGACAGGTTCACTATGGCTACACCTTC.

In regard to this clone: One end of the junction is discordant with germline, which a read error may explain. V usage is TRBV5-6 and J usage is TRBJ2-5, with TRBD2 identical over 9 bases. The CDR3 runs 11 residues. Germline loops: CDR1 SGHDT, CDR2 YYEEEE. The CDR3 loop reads CPCGGGETQYF. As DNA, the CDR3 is TGCCCCTGCGGGGGGGGAGAGACCCAGTACTTC.

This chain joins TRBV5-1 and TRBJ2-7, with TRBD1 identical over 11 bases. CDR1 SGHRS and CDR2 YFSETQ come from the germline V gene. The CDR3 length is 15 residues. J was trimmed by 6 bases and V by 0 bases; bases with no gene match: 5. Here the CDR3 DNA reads TGCGCCAGCAGCTTGGAGGGACAGGGGGGGACCGAGCAGTACTTC. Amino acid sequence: CASSLEGQGGTEQYF.

Here the CDR3 reads CASSLGLGGRIYEQYF. In nucleotides, the CDR3 is TGTGCCAGCAGCTTGGGGCTCGGCGGGAGGATATACGAGCAGTACTTC. The chain links TRBV5-6 to TRBJ2-7, with TRBD2 matching 8 bases. The trim removed 0 bases at V and 4 bases at J, leaving 9 bases unmatched. Germline V gene sequence: CDR1 SGHDT, CDR2 YYEEEE. This CDR3 has 16 residues.

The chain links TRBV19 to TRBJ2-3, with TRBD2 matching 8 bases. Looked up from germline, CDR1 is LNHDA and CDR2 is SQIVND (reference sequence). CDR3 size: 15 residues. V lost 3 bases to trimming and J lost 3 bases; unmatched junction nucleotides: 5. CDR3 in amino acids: CASSIAGGRTDTQYF. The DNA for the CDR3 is TGTGCCAGTAGTATCGCGGGGGGAAGGACAGATACGCAGTATTTT.

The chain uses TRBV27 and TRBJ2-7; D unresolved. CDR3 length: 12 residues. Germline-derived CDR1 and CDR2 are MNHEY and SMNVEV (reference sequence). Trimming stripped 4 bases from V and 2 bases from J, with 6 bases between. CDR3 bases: TGTGCCAGCAGTTCCGGTGCCTACGAGCAGTACTTC. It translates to CASSSGAYEQYF.

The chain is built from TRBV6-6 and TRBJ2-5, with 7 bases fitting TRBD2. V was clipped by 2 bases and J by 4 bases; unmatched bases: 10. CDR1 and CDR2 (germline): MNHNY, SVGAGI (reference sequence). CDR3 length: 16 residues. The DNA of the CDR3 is TGTGCCAGCAGTTACCCTACTAGCGAGGGAGGAGAGACCCAGTACTTC. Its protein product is CASSYPTSEGGETQYF.

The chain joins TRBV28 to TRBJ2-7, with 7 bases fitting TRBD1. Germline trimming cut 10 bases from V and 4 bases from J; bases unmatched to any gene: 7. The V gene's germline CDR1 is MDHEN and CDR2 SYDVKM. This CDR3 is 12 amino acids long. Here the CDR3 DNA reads TGTGCCACAACAGGGGCGTCGTACGAGCAGTACTTC. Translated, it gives CATTGASYEQYF. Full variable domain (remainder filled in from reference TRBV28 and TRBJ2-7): DVKVTQSSRYLVKRTGEKVFLECVQDMDHENMFWYRQDPGLGLRLIYFSYDVKMKEKGDIPEGYSVSREKKERFSLILESASTNQTSMYLCATTGASYEQYFGPGTRLTVT.

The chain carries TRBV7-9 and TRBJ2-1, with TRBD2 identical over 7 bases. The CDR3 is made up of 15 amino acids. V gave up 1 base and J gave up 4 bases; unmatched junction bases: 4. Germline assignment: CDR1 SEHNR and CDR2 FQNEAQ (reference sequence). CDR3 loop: CASSLGLAVYNEQFF. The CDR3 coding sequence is TGTGCCAGCAGCTTAGGGCTAGCGGTATACAATGAGCAGTTCTTC.

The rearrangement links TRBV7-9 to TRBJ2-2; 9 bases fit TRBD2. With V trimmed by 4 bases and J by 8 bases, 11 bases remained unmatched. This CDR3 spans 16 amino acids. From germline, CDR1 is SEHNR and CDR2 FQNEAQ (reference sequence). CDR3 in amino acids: CASSSPSGGFSGELFF. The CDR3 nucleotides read TGTGCCAGCAGCTCTCCCAGCGGGGGGTTTTCGGGGGAGCTGTTTTTT.

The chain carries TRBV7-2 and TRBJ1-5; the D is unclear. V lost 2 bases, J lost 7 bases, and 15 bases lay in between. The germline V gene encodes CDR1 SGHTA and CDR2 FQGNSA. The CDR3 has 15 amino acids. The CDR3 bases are TGTGCCAGCAGCTTATCCCCCGGGTCAAGACAGCCCCAGCATTTT. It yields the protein CASSLSPGSRQPQHF.

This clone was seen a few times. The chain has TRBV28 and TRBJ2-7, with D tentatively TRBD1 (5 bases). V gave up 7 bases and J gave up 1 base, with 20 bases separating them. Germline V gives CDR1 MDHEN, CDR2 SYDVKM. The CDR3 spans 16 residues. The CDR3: CASKGWSRKISYEQYF. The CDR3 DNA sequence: TGTGCCAGCAAGGGGTGGAGCCGGAAAATATCCTACGAGCAGTACTTC.

DNA for the CDR3: TGTGCCAGCAGCGTATTTAGCGGGAACACCGGGGAGCTGTTTTTT. Protein product: CASSVFSGNTGELFF. V is TRBV9 and J is TRBJ2-2; D possibly corresponds to TRBD2 (6 bases). The V gene's germline CDR1 is SGDLS and CDR2 YYNGEE. V was shortened by 1 base and J by 1 base, with 8 bases between the two germline ends. The CDR3 is made up of 15 amino acids.

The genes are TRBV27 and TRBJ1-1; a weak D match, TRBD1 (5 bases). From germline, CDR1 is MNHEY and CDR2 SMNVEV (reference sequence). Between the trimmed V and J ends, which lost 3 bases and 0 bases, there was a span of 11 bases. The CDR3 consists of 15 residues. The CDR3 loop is CASSFQGYLNTEAFF. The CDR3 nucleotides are TGTGCCAGCAGTTTCCAGGGTTACCTGAACACTGAAGCTTTCTTT.